These T cell receptor beta chains were read from a single sample in a study of follicular helper T cells after annual influenza vaccination. Generated by immunoSEQ multiplex PCR, the TCRdb table keeps only in-frame clones and is missing some. The sample yields 6,000 or so clones, 75% to 90% seen once. The material was CXCR5- memory CD4+ T cells sorted from blood, obtained 7 days after influenza vaccination. These receptors were taken from an adult who received the influenza vaccine. Both conserved end residues are part of each CDR3. The D gene is left open where the match is weak. Size tells how often a clone was seen (once, few, many) or the class of an expanded clone, and some rows leave it out.

TRBV5-1,TRBD1,once,TRBJ1-1,CASRLGQWRGNTEAFF,TGCGCCAGCAGATTGGGACAGTGGAGGGGGAACACTGAAGCTTTCTTT
TRBV27,TRBD1,NA,TRBJ2-1,CASSLPTFGTGLAGQFF,TGTGCCAGCAGTTTACCCACCTTCGGGACAGGGCTCGCAGGGCAGTTCTTC
TRBV7-9,TRBD2,NA,TRBJ2-3,CASSVVVRGFSDTQYF,TGTGCCAGCAGCGTGGTGGTGCGGGGGTTTTCAGATACGCAGTATTTT
TRBV7-9,NA,few,TRBJ2-3,CASSLASGSTDTQYF,TGTGCCAGCAGCTTAGCATCCGGGAGCACAGATACGCAGTATTTT
TRBV10-3,NA,NA,TRBJ2-5,CAISRASGETQYF,TGTGCCATCAGCAGAGCCTCAGGAGAGACCCAGTACTTC
TRBV5-1,NA,NA,TRBJ1-2,CASSLGRGPTNYGYTF,TGCGCCAGCAGCTTGGGCAGGGGCCCTACTAACTATGGCTACACCTTC
TRBV7-6,NA,few,TRBJ2-5,CASSLETGGQQETQYF,TGTGCCAGCAGCTTAGAAACGGGGGGCCAACAAGAGACCCAGTACTTC
TRBV9,NA,NA,TRBJ2-1,CASSGAQGPQFF,TGTGCCAGCAGTGGTGCCCAGGGACCTCAGTTCTTC
TRBV27,NA,NA,TRBJ1-6,CASSLSQNNSPLHF,TGTGCCAGCAGTTTATCACAGAATAATTCACCCCTCCACTTT
TRBV19,TRBD1,NA,TRBJ1-4,CASSSRSTGTGGFGEKLFF,TGTGCCAGTAGTTCCAGAAGCACCGGGACAGGGGGCTTTGGCGAAAAACTGTTTTTT
TRBV6-5,TRBD1,NA,TRBJ1-4,CASKGQGRGEKLFF,TGTGCCAGCAAAGGACAGGGAAGAGGTGAAAAACTGTTTTTT
TRBV5-1,TRBD2,NA,TRBJ2-3,CASSTGTSGGRNTQYF,TGCGCCAGCAGCACAGGGACTAGCGGGGGTAGGAATACGCAGTATTTT
TRBV10-3,NA,NA,TRBJ1-5,CATHQSSNQPQHF,TGTGCCACCCACCAGTCCAGCAATCAGCCCCAGCATTTT
TRBV18,NA,NA,TRBJ1-6,CASSPFSGVPVTSDNSPLHF,TGTGCCAGCTCACCATTCTCGGGAGTCCCCGTTACGTCCGATAATTCACCCCTCCACTTT
TRBV13,TRBD1,once,TRBJ1-2,CASSLGGDRTNYGYTF,TGTGCCAGCAGCTTAGGGGGGGACAGGACTAACTATGGCTACACCTTC
TRBV11-1,TRBD1,NA,TRBJ2-2,CASTEGQGYGELFF,TGTGCCAGCACCGAGGGACAGGGGTACGGGGAGCTGTTTTTT
TRBV18,NA,once,TRBJ1-4,CASSPIGGRWSEKLFF,TGTGCCAGCTCACCAATCGGGGGGCGCTGGAGTGAAAAACTGTTTTTT
TRBV7-9,TRBD2,NA,TRBJ2-7,CASSRGLPGTYEQYF,TGTGCCAGCAGCCGGGGACTACCTGGAACCTACGAGCAGTACTTC
TRBV6-5,NA,NA,TRBJ2-2,CASSRSQWELFF,TGTGCCAGCAGCCGTTCGCAATGGGAGCTGTTTTTT
TRBV13,NA,NA,TRBJ1-1,CASSLAGQGLAFF,TGTGCCAGCAGCTTAGCGGGACAAGGTTTGGCTTTCTTT
TRBV10-3,NA,NA,TRBJ2-3,CAIRRAGDTQYF,TGTGCCATCAGGAGGGCCGGTGATACGCAGTATTTT
TRBV12-2,NA,NA,TRBJ2-3,CASRLRSPGTSGSGDTQYF,TGTGCAAGTCGCTTAAGATCCCCCGGGACTAGCGGTTCAGGGGATACGCAGTATTTT
TRBV21-1,NA,NA,TRBJ1-5,CASMVGGRNSNQPQHF,TGTGCCAGCATGGTAGGGGGGAGGAATAGCAATCAGCCCCAGCATTTT
TRBV4-3,NA,NA,TRBJ2-2,CASSQVSPGELFF,TGCGCCAGCAGCCAAGTTTCCCCCGGGGAGCTGTTTTTT
TRBV10-3,NA,NA,TRBJ2-7,CAISSSYEQYF,TGTGCCATCAGTAGCTCCTACGAGCAGTACTTC
TRBV5-6,NA,NA,TRBJ1-6,CASSLRWMGGSPLHF,TGTGCCAGCAGCCTCAGATGGATGGGCGGTTCACCCCTCCACTTT
TRBV4-2,NA,NA,TRBJ2-3,CASSQATGTAVVDTQYF,TGTGCCAGCAGCCAAGCGACCGGGACTGCCGTTGTGGATACGCAGTATTTT
TRBV19,NA,few,TRBJ1-5,CASSIEQGLNQPQHF,TGTGCCAGTAGTATCGAACAGGGACTGAATCAGCCCCAGCATTTT
TRBV7-9,NA,NA,TRBJ1-3,CASRAGGSGNTIYF,TGTGCCAGCAGGGCAGGCGGCTCTGGAAACACCATATATTTT
TRBV7-2,NA,few,TRBJ1-2,CASSSRGFLYGYTF,TGTGCCAGCAGCTCGAGGGGTTTCCTCTATGGCTACACCTTC
TRBV6-5,NA,NA,TRBJ1-1,CASSYSKYTEAFF,TGTGCCAGCAGTTACTCGAAGTACACTGAAGCTTTCTTT